This T cell receptor (beta chain) was sequenced in a study of blood T cell repertoires in COVID-19. Deletions cut 5 bases from V and 7 bases from J, with 11 bases between. The CDR3 covers 12 residues. Original processing methods: The assay estimated nucleated cells by amplifying reference gene primers. Assay used: immunoSEQ multiplex PCR; TCRdb lists only in-frame clones, some missing. V, J and clone size are those of that table, while D and trimming were read from the DNA. The data show 200,000 or so clones, around 85% seen once. This TCR was recovered from a man between 65 and 79 years old with active or convalescent COVID-19. The chain has TRBV12-3 or TRBV12-4 and TRBJ1-1; D call uncertain. Sequenced sample: peripheral blood. CDR3 bases: TGTGCCAGCAGTCTTGAGATTGGTGAAGCTTTCTTT. Translated, it gives CASSLEIGEAFF.